What follows is one TCR beta chain and its context. The data were obtained in a study of cytomegalovirus exposure and HLA in healthy donors. Study-level information: Samples from HLA-typed donors yielded around 79 million unique TCRs in an early data release. For the approximately 430 genotyped donors, approximately 82% fell within the Caucasian-associated ancestry cluster.

The V gene's germline CDR1 is PRHDT and CDR2 FYEKMQ (reference sequence). V lost 5 bases and J 6 bases, leaving 17 bases between the germline ends. The CDR3 extends over 15 amino acids. The PCR used 60 Vbeta and 13 Jbeta primers. The repertoire was sequenced with immunoSEQ multiplex PCR; TCRdb's copy has only in-frame clones and lacks some. The profile shows 130,000 to 150,000 clones, approximately 80% of them singletons. The sample comprised PBMCs. The chain uses TRBV13 and TRBJ1-5; a possible D gene is TRBD1 (6 bases). The receptor's source is a man aged 40-55 years in good health and CMV-seronegative. CDR3 in DNA: TGTGCCAGCAGCCTCGGGGGGCGGGGGCTTCAGCCCCAGCATTTT. It specifies CASSLGGRGLQPQHF. The full variable domain, rest sourced from reference TRBV13 and TRBJ1-5, is AAGVIQSPRHLIKEKRETATLKCYPIPRHDTVYWYQQGPGQDPQFLISFYEKMQSDKGSIPDRFSAQQFSDYHSELNMSSLELGDSALYFCASSLGGRGLQPQHFGDGTRLSIL.